These 24 T cell receptor beta chains originate from one sample sequenced in a study of neoadjuvant nivolumab and ipilimumab in lung cancer (TCRdb year 2020). Libraries came from the immunoSEQ multiplex PCR assay. Held by TCRdb, this immuneACCESS table contains in-frame sequences only and omits some clones. Under half of the omission traces to an unresolved V gene where checked; the cause of the rest is unknown. The sample records fewer than 20,000 clones, around three quarters of which are singletons. The top ten hold roughly 7% of the sample. The time point label, as the study defines it: at surgical resection after neoadjuvant nivolumab +/- ipilimumab. Specimen: tumor tissue, collected after neoadjuvant nivolumab, alone or with ipilimumab, at or shortly before surgery. These receptors came from an adult with non-small cell lung cancer.

The V and J genes are TRBV4-2 and TRBJ2-1; D ambiguous. V gave up 1 base and J gave up 12 bases, with 13 bases separating them. This CDR3 has 13 amino acids. In germline, CDR1 is LGHNA, CDR2 YNFKEQ. CDR3: CASSQGAKRGQFF. Here the CDR3 DNA reads TGTGCCAGCAGCCAAGGGGCTAAACGCGGGCAGTTCTTC.

The chain employs TRBV5-4 and TRBJ2-7, with D perhaps TRBD1 (7 bases). This CDR3 has 14 amino acids. The V gene lost 2 bases and the J gene lost 7 bases, with 16 bases spanning the gap. Germline loops: CDR1 SGHNT, CDR2 YYREEE (reference sequence). CDR3 nucleotides: TGTGCCAGCAGCTTCCCAGGGGGGCTCTCTGAGCAGTACTTC. It is translated as CASSFPGGLSEQYF.

The rearrangement uses TRBV10-3 and TRBJ2-7, with 7 bases aligning to TRBD1. Germline V lookup: CDR1 ENHRY, CDR2 SYGVKD. V shed 7 bases, J shed 4 bases, and the junction held 10 bases outside the gene matches. This CDR3 spans 14 amino acids. The chain's CDR3 is CAIMSRDSKYEQYF. CDR3 DNA sequence: TGTGCCATCATGAGCCGGGACAGCAAATACGAGCAGTACTTC.

This clone has only one observation. The CDR3, as DNA: TGTGCCAGCAGTTTATCTGCCCTCCGGCCCCAGCATTTT. This codes for CASSLSALRPQHF. The chain recombines TRBV27 with TRBJ1-5; D not resolved. The V end lost 0 bases, the J end lost 9 bases, and 9 bases lay between the germline ends. This CDR3 comprises 13 residues. CDR1 is MNHEY, CDR2 SMNVEV, per germline (reference sequence).

The chain joins TRBV19 to TRBJ2-5; 8 bases are shared with TRBD2. Germline loops: CDR1 LNHDA, CDR2 SQIVND (reference sequence). Trimming removed 5 bases from V and 3 bases from J; junction bases left unmatched: 5. The CDR3 is made up of 14 amino acids. As DNA, the CDR3 is TGTGCCAGTAGTCCCCGGGGGGGAGAAGAGACCCAGTACTTC. Protein: CASSPRGGEETQYF.

This chain joins TRBV9 and TRBJ2-1, with 9 bases matching TRBD1. Germline V gene lookup returns CDR1 SGDLS and CDR2 YYNGEE. Germline trimming cut 3 bases from V and 0 bases from J; bases unmatched to any gene: 10. The CDR3 extends over 18 amino acids. CDR3 sequence reads: CASSAPGQGQSSYNEQFF. For the CDR3, the DNA is TGTGCCAGCAGCGCCCCGGGACAGGGTCAGAGCTCCTACAATGAGCAGTTCTTC.

This chain connects TRBV25-1 to TRBJ2-2, with TRBD2 identical over 8 bases. Germline CDR1 reads MGHDK; CDR2 reads SYGVNS. The CDR3 spans 16 residues. The V gene end was trimmed by 6 bases and the J gene end by 3 bases; junction bases not matched to a gene: 9. The CDR3 here is CASSPGRTSYTGELFF. The CDR3 DNA follows: TGTGCCAGCAGCCCGGGCCGGACTAGCTACACCGGGGAGCTGTTTTTT.

There are a few counts of this clone. J is TRBJ2-5 and V is TRBV2, with D perhaps being TRBD1 or TRBD2 (5 bases each). V gave up 9 bases and J gave up 4 bases, with 9 bases separating them. The CDR3 extends over 11 amino acids. Germline loops: CDR1 SNHLY, CDR2 FYNNEI. The CDR3 is CASTRGETQYF. The CDR3 DNA reads as TGTGCCAGTACGAGGGGAGAGACCCAGTACTTC.

This chain joins TRBV6-5 and TRBJ2-1; no clear D gene. This CDR3 is 16 amino acids long. V was clipped by 0 bases and J by 0 bases, with 9 bases between them. Per germline, CDR1 MNHEY and CDR2 SVGAGI. CDR3 amino acids: CASSYSLPPSYNEQFF. In nucleotides, the CDR3 is TGTGCCAGCAGTTACTCTCTACCGCCCTCCTACAATGAGCAGTTCTTC.

This clone was detected only once. The genes are TRBV29-1 and TRBJ1-2; possible D gene TRBD1, 6 bases. Germline CDR1 and CDR2: SQVTM and ANQGSEA. The V end was cut by 4 bases, the J end by 7 bases, with 13 bases between. The CDR3 consists of 12 residues. The CDR3 DNA sequence: TGCAGCGTTGTTAGCAGGGGTGGTGGCTACACCTTC. Translating gives CSVVSRGGGYTF. Based on the CDR3 plus reference TRBV29-1 and TRBJ1-2, the full variable domain is SAVISQKPSRDICQRGTSLTIQCQVDSQVTMMFWYRQQPGQSLTLIATANQGSEATYESGFVIDKFPISRPNLTFSTLTVSNMSPEDSSIYLCSVVSRGGGYTFGSGTRLTVV.

The J gene is TRBJ1-1, the V gene TRBV29-1; 8 nucleotides align to TRBD1. The length of the CDR3 is 13 residues. CDR1 and CDR2 from the germline V gene are SQVTM and ANQGSEA. V dropped 5 bases and J dropped 2; count of bases not matched to a gene: 4. In DNA form, the CDR3 reads TGCAGCGTTAGGGACAGGAGAAACACTGAAGCTTTCTTT. Protein sequence: CSVRDRRNTEAFF.

CDR3 amino acids: CASRLLPSNEKLFF. The CDR3 nucleotides read TGCGCCAGCAGACTTTTGCCTTCGAATGAAAAACTGTTTTTT. This chain links TRBV5-1 with TRBJ1-4, with D uncertain. Trimming shortened V by 5 bases and J by 5 bases, and 13 bases separated the two germline ends. The germline gives CDR1 SGHRS, CDR2 YFSETQ. The length of the CDR3 is 14 residues. The whole variable domain, filled in from reference TRBV5-1 and TRBJ1-4, reads KAGVTQTPRYLIKTRGQQVTLSCSPISGHRSVSWYQQTPGQGLQFLFEYFSETQRNKGNFPGRFSGRQFSNSRSEMNVSTLELGDSALYLCASRLLPSNEKLFFGSGTQLSVL.

The V and J genes are TRBV7-9 and TRBJ2-6; TRBD1 aligns across 9 bases. CDR3 length: 19 amino acids. Germline V CDR1 and CDR2: SEHNR, FQNEAQ (reference sequence). V gave up 3 bases and J gave up 1 base; unmatched junction bases: 10. DNA for the CDR3: TGTGCCAGCAGCTTCGTTTTTCGGGACAGGGTTTCTGGGGCCAACGTCCTGACTTTC. Residues: CASSFVFRDRVSGANVLTF. The full variable domain, its missing parts supplied by reference TRBV7-9 and TRBJ2-6, is DTGVSQNPRHKITKRGQNVTFRCDPISEHNRLYWYRQTLGQGPEFLTYFQNEAQLEKSRLLSDRFSAERPKGSFSTLEIQRTEQGDSAMYLCASSFVFRDRVSGANVLTFGAGSRLTVL.

The J gene is TRBJ1-2, the V gene TRBV7-8; D gene unclear. Per germline, CDR1 SGHVS and CDR2 FQNEAQ. Trimming took 3 bases from V and 8 from J, leaving 13 bases between them. The CDR3 covers 13 residues. The CDR3, as DNA: TGTGCCAGCAGCTTTGTTGGAGGCGCCGGCTACACCTTC. This codes for CASSFVGGAGYTF. Full variable domain (missing parts from reference TRBV7-8 and TRBJ1-2): GAGVSQSPRYKVAKRGQDVALRCDPISGHVSLFWYQQALGQGPEFLTYFQNEAQLDKSGLPSDRFFAERPEGSVSTLKIQRTQQEDSAVYLCASSFVGGAGYTFGSGTRLTVV.

This clone was picked up a small number of times. This rearrangement joins TRBV5-1 to TRBJ1-1; D remains ambiguous. The CDR3 consists of 14 residues. Germline values: CDR1 SGHRS, CDR2 YFSETQ. V dropped 0 bases and J dropped 5 bases, with 11 bases sitting between them. CDR3 in amino acids: CASSLEVPRTEAFF. The CDR3 bases are TGCGCCAGCAGCTTGGAGGTGCCTCGAACTGAAGCTTTCTTT. Looking up the rest from reference TRBV5-1 and TRBJ1-1 gives the full variable domain: KAGVTQTPRYLIKTRGQQVTLSCSPISGHRSVSWYQQTPGQGLQFLFEYFSETQRNKGNFPGRFSGRQFSNSRSEMNVSTLELGDSALYLCASSLEVPRTEAFFGQGTRLTVV.

This chain uses TRBV29-1 with TRBJ1-1; D gene unclear. The CDR3 runs to 13 residues. Trimming took 7 bases from V and 5 from J, leaving 17 bases between them. From germline, CDR1 is SQVTM and CDR2 ANQGSEA. The chain's CDR3 is CSAGVGSRTEAFF. The CDR3 DNA sequence: TGCAGCGCCGGGGTAGGGTCACGAACTGAAGCTTTCTTT.

The J gene is TRBJ2-1, the V gene TRBV7-2, with unresolved D. CDR1 is SGHTA and CDR2 is FQGNSA in the germline V gene. This CDR3 region has 15 residues. V lost 5 bases and J 2 bases, leaving 13 bases between the germline ends. CDR3 DNA: TGTGCCAGCAGCCCCCCCGCGGCCGCCTACAATGAGCAGTTCTTC. Translation: CASSPPAAAYNEQFF.

CDR3 sequence: CASSHLSTNTEAFF. CDR3 in DNA: TGTGCCAGCAGCCACCTCTCCACGAACACTGAAGCTTTCTTT. The chain combines TRBV7-9 with TRBJ1-1; D is ambiguous. CDR3 length: 14 residues. Germline CDR1 is SEHNR and CDR2 is FQNEAQ (reference sequence). Trimming pared 5 bases from V and 1 base from J, leaving 11 bases between. Combining the CDR3 with reference TRBV7-9 and TRBJ1-1 gives the whole variable domain DTGVSQNPRHKITKRGQNVTFRCDPISEHNRLYWYRQTLGQGPEFLTYFQNEAQLEKSRLLSDRFSAERPKGSFSTLEIQRTEQGDSAMYLCASSHLSTNTEAFFGQGTRLTVV.

The V call is TRBV7-3, the J call TRBJ2-7; D is perhaps TRBD1 (6 bases). Per germline, CDR1 SGHTA and CDR2 FQGTGA. The CDR3 is 13 amino acids. V was pared by 4 bases and J by 2 bases, with 9 bases between. In nucleotides, the CDR3 is TGTGCCAGCAGCTCGGGACATACCTACGAGCAGTACTTC. Translating it yields CASSSGHTYEQYF. Full variable domain (remainder filled in from reference TRBV7-3 and TRBJ2-7): GAGVSQTPSNKVTEKGKYVELRCDPISGHTALYWYRQSLGQGPEFLIYFQGTGAADDSGLPNDRFFAVRPEGSVSTLKIQRTERGDSAVYLCASSSGHTYEQYFGPGTRLTVT.

This clone was recorded only once. CDR3 nucleotides: TGCGCCAGCAGGGGGACAGGGTGGGCAGATACGCAGTATTTT. Translation gives CASRGTGWADTQYF. The V and J genes are TRBV10-2 and TRBJ2-3, with 9 bases aligning to TRBD1. After removal of 6 bases from V and 4 bases from J, the junction contained 5 bases not matched to a gene. The length of the CDR3 is 14 residues. CDR1 is WSHSY, CDR2 SAAADI, per germline.

This clone was detected only once. The chain employs TRBV7-9 and TRBJ1-1, with a possible D match to TRBD1 (6 bases). Per germline, CDR1 SEHNR and CDR2 FQNEAQ (reference sequence). CDR3 length: 12 residues. Trimming removed 6 bases from V and 6 bases from J, with 11 bases in between. As DNA, the CDR3 is TGTGCCAGCAGACATGGGGGGCCTGAAGCTTTCTTT. Its protein is CASRHGGPEAFF.

CDR3 protein: CASKTGGQPQHF. The CDR3 DNA follows: TGTGCCAGCAAGACAGGGGGACAGCCCCAGCATTTT. V is TRBV6-5 and J is TRBJ1-5, with TRBD1 matching 9 bases. Germline CDR1 and CDR2: MNHEY and SVGAGI. This CDR3 contains 12 residues. With 7 bases clipped from V and 7 bases from J, the junction kept 2 bases outside the gene matches.

This clone appeared a single time. CDR3 sequence reads: CASSTIGQGFDTEAFF. For the CDR3, the DNA is TGTGCCAGTAGTACTATTGGACAGGGCTTCGACACTGAAGCTTTCTTT. V gene TRBV19 combines with J gene TRBJ1-1, with TRBD1 matching 8 bases. The CDR3 length is 16 residues. J lost 3 bases, V lost 4 bases, and 10 bases had no gene match. CDR1 and CDR2 (germline): LNHDA, SQIVND (reference sequence).

This clone was seen a few times. This sequence joins TRBV15 and TRBJ1-5; D gene unclear. The CDR3 has 15 residues. Trimming removed 3 bases from V and 1 base from J, with 10 bases in between. The germline gives CDR1 LNHNV, CDR2 YYDKDF (reference sequence). The CDR3 loop is CATSSPRQSNQPQHF. As DNA, the CDR3 is TGTGCCACCAGCAGCCCCAGGCAGAGCAATCAGCCCCAGCATTTT. Full variable domain (outside the CDR3, taken from reference TRBV15 and TRBJ1-5): DAMVIQNPRYQVTQFGKPVTLSCSQTLNHNVMYWYQQKSSQAPKLLFHYYDKDFNNEADTPDNFQSRRPNTSFCFLDIRSPGLGDTAMYLCATSSPRQSNQPQHFGDGTRLSIL.